The 4 T cell receptor beta chains below come from one sample, sequenced in a study of cytomegalovirus exposure and HLA in healthy donors. It was with 60 Vbeta and 13 Jbeta primers that the PCR ran. The data were produced by immunoSEQ multiplex PCR, yet TCRdb's version contains in-frame clones alone and is incomplete. This table has some 130,000 clones, roughly three quarters appearing once. The sample was PBMCs. These receptors all come from a man between 35 and 55 years old in good health and CMV-seronegative.

The CDR3 here is CASSLRRTGASGNTIYF. Written as DNA, the CDR3 is TGTGCCAGCTCCCTACGAAGGACAGGGGCATCTGGAAACACCATATATTTT. The J gene is TRBJ1-3, the V gene TRBV18; 9 nucleotides line up with TRBD1. Germline V gene data show CDR1 as KGHSH and CDR2 as LQKENI. CDR3 length equals 17 residues. V shed 6 bases, J shed 1 base, and the junction held 10 bases outside the gene matches.

About this clone: The sample has other DNA sequences that encode this CDR3 too. The chain links TRBV6-5 to TRBJ1-1, with D maybe TRBD1 (6 bases). V was cut by 2 bases and J by 5 bases, with 12 bases left in between. The CDR3 runs to 14 residues. Germline CDR1 is MNHEY and CDR2 is SVGAGI. The CDR3 sequence: CASSYRGRGTEAFF. CDR3 sequence (DNA): TGTGCCAGCAGTTACAGGGGAAGGGGGACTGAAGCTTTCTTT.

The rearrangement joins TRBV29-1 to TRBJ2-3, with 12 bases that match TRBD2. CDR1 and CDR2 from the germline V gene are SQVTM and ANQGSEA. V trimming: 3 bases; J trimming: 3 bases; junction bases outside the gene matches: 7. The CDR3 is 16 amino acids. DNA for the CDR3: TGCAGCGTTGACACTCTTCTAGCGGGAGGGACAGATACGCAGTATTTT. Protein: CSVDTLLAGGTDTQYF.

The chain couples TRBV28 to TRBJ2-7, with 11 positions matching TRBD2. Per germline, CDR1 MDHEN and CDR2 SYDVKM. There are 16 residues in the CDR3. V lost 5 bases, J lost 3 bases, and 9 bases stayed unmatched. The CDR3 DNA is TGTGCCAGCAGTCCGCTGACTAGCGGGGCCCTCTACGAGCAGTACTTC. This sequence encodes CASSPLTSGALYEQYF.